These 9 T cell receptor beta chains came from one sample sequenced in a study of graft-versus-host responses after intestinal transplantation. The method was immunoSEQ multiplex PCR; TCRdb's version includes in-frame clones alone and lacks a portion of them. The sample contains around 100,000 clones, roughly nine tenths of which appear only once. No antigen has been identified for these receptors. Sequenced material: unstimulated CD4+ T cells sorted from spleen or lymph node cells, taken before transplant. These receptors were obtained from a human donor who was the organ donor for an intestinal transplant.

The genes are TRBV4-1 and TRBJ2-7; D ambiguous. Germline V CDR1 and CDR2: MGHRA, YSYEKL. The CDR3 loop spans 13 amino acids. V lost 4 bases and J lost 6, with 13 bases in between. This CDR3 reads CASSLGILSEQYF. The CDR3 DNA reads TGCGCCAGCAGCCTTGGGATACTAAGCGAGCAGTACTTC.

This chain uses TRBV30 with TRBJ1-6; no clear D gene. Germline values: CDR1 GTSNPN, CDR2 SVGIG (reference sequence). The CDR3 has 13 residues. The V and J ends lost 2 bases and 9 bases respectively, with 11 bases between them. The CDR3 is CAWSSRESSPLHF. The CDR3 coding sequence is TGTGCCTGGAGTAGTAGGGAAAGTTCACCCCTCCACTTT.

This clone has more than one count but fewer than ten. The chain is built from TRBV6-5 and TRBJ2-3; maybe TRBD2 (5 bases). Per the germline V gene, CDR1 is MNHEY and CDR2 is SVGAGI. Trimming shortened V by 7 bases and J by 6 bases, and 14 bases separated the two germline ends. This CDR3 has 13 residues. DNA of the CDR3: TGTGCCAGCACTTCGAGTGGCGGGGATACGCAGTATTTT. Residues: CASTSSGGDTQYF.

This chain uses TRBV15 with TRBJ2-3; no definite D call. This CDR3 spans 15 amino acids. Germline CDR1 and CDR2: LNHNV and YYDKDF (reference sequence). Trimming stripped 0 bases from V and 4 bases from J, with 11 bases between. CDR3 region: CATSRDHTSPDTQYF. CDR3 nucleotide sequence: TGTGCCACCAGCAGAGATCACACTTCCCCAGATACGCAGTATTTT.

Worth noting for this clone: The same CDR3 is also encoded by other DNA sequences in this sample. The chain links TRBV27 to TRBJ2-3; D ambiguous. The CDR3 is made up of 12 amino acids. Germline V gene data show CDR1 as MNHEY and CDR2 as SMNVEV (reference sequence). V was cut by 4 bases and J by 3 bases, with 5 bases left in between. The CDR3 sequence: CASSSFTDTQYF. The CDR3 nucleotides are TGTGCCAGCAGTTCGTTTACAGATACGCAGTATTTT.

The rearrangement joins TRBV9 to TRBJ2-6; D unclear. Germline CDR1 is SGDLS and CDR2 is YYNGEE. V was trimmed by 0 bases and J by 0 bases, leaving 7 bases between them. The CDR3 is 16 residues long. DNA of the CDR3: TGTGCCAGCAGCGTAGGCCTCGGCTCTGGGGCCAACGTCCTGACTTTC. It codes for CASSVGLGSGANVLTF.

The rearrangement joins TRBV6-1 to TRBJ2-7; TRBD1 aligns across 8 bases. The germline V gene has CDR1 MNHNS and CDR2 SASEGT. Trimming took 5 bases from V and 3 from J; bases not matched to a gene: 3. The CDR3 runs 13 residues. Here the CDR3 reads CASSFDRGYEQYF. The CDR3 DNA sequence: TGTGCCAGCAGTTTTGACAGGGGCTACGAGCAGTACTTC.

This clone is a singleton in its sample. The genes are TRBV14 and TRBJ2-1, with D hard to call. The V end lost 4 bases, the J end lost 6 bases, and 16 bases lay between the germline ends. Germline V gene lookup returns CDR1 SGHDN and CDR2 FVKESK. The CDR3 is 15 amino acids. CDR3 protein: CASSPAGYLVNEQFF. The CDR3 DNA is TGTGCCAGCAGCCCCGCCGGGTATTTGGTCAATGAGCAGTTCTTC.

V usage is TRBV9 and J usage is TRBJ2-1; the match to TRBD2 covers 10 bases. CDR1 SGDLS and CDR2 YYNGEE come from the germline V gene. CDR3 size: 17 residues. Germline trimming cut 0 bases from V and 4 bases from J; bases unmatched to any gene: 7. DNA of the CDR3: TGTGCCAGCAGCGTAGGACTACTAGCGGGGATATACAATGAGCAGTTCTTC. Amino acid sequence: CASSVGLLAGIYNEQFF.